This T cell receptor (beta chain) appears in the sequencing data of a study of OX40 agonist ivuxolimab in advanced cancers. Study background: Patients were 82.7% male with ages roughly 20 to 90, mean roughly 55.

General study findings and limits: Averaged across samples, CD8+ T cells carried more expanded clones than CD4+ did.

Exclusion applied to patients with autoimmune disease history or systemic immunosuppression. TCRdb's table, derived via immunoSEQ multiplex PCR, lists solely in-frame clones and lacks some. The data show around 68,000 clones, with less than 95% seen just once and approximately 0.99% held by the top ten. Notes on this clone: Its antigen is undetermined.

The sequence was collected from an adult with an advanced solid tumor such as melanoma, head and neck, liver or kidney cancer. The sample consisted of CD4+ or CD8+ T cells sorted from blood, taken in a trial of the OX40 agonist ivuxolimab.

CDR3 sequence (DNA): TGTGCCAGCAGCCTAAGCGGATTACAGGGAGATACGCAGTATTTT. Amino acids: CASSLSGLQGDTQYF. The chain joins TRBV2 to TRBJ2-3; maybe TRBD1 (6 bases). Germline lookup yields CDR1 SNHLY and CDR2 FYNNEI. The CDR3 sequence is 15 residues long. Between the trimmed V and J ends, which lost 6 bases and 5 bases, there was a span of 18 bases.